This record looks at one T cell receptor (beta chain) sequence and its context. Other DNA variants within this sample encode the same CDR3. This sample is part of a study of cytomegalovirus exposure and HLA in healthy donors. Use of 60 Vbeta and 13 Jbeta primers characterized the PCR. TCRdb's copy holds only in-frame clones and misses some; the assay was immunoSEQ multiplex PCR. The table lists approximately 150,000 clones, approximately 70% of them singletons. The sequence came from a man in his late teens or twenties in good health and CMV-seropositive. Sequenced material: PBMCs.

CDR3 sequence (DNA): TGTGCCAGCAGCTTGTCAGGGGGTCCCACTGAAGCTTTCTTT. This encodes CASSLSGGPTEAFF. This rearrangement joins TRBV5-4 to TRBJ1-1; 7 bases agree with TRBD1. V trimming: 1 base; J trimming: 4 bases; junction bases outside the gene matches: 4. Germline V gives CDR1 SGHNT, CDR2 YYREEE (reference sequence). This CDR3 has 14 amino acids.